One and the same sample provided the 27 T cell receptor beta chains below, sequenced in a study of blood T cell repertoires in COVID-19. Sequenced by immunoSEQ multiplex PCR; TCRdb stores in-frame clones only, minus some. The sample includes hundreds of thousands of clones, around 88% of them seen just once. The sequencing sample was made of peripheral blood. The receptors were gathered from a woman in her sixties or seventies with COVID-19, enrolled during active disease.

This clone was observed a handful of times. The chain combines TRBV6-5 with TRBJ1-1; weak D call: TRBD1 (5 bases). The germline V gene encodes CDR1 MNHEY and CDR2 SVGAGI. The CDR3 length is 13 residues. Trimming left V 6 bases short and J 7 bases short, with 15 bases between. CDR3 nucleotide sequence: TGTGCCAGCAGCCGAACGGGGGAGTATGAAGCTTTCTTT. It codes for CASSRTGEYEAFF.

The V and J genes are TRBV7-6 and TRBJ1-6; 8 bases are a match to TRBD1. This CDR3 region has 14 residues. Germline V lookup: CDR1 SGHVS, CDR2 FNYEAQ. With V trimmed by 4 bases and J by 8 bases, 4 bases remained unmatched. The CDR3 sequence: CASSSRGRDSPLHF. The DNA of the CDR3 is TGTGCCAGCAGCTCCAGGGGGCGAGATTCACCCCTCCACTTT. The entire variable domain, with the rest obtained from reference TRBV7-6 and TRBJ1-6, is as follows: GAGVSQSPRYKVTKRGQDVALRCDPISGHVSLYWYRQALGQGPEFLTYFNYEAQQDKSGLPNDRFSAERPEGSISTLTIQRTEQRDSAMYRCASSSRGRDSPLHFGNGTRLTVT.

DNA for the CDR3: TGTGCCAGCAGCGCTGGGGGAGGGGCGGGGGCTTTCTTT. Its translation is CASSAGGGAGAFF. The chain employs TRBV9 and TRBJ1-1; D might be TRBD1 (5 bases). The CDR3 is made up of 13 amino acids. Looked up from germline, CDR1 is SGDLS and CDR2 is YYNGEE. V lost 3 bases and J lost 11, with 17 bases in between.

The chain's CDR3 is CASSQGQGVYNEQFF. DNA for the CDR3: TGCGCCAGCAGCCAAGGGCAGGGGGTTTACAATGAGCAGTTCTTC. V and J are TRBV4-3 and TRBJ2-1; 7 positions agree with TRBD1. This CDR3 has 15 amino acids. CDR1 LGHNA and CDR2 YSLEER come from the germline V gene. V lost 1 base and J lost 4; bases outside the gene matches: 4.

CDR3 sequence: CATSRGGSTASNQPQHF. Written as DNA, the CDR3 is TGTGCCACCAGCAGAGGAGGATCGACCGCTTCCAATCAGCCCCAGCATTTT. The chain combines TRBV15 with TRBJ1-5; no definite D call. CDR3 length: 17 amino acids. V was shortened by 1 base and J by 3 bases, with 16 bases between the two germline ends. Germline V gene lookup returns CDR1 LNHNV and CDR2 YYDKDF (reference sequence).

The chain has TRBV7-2 and TRBJ1-6; D might be TRBD1 (5 bases). The V gene lost 1 base and the J gene lost 7 bases, with 17 bases spanning the gap. Looked up from germline, CDR1 is SGHTA and CDR2 is FQGNSA. This CDR3 region has 17 residues. In nucleotides, the CDR3 is TGTGCCAGCAGCTTAGGACCCAATAGGGGCCGAAATTCACCCCTCCACTTT. This encodes CASSLGPNRGRNSPLHF. The variable domain in full, completed from reference TRBV7-2 and TRBJ1-6, reads GAGVSQSPSNKVTEKGKDVELRCDPISGHTALYWYRQSLGQGLEFLIYFQGNSAPDKSGLPSDRFSAERTGGSVSTLTIQRTQQEDSAVYLCASSLGPNRGRNSPLHFGNGTRLTVT.

The J gene is TRBJ1-6, the V gene TRBV5-1; TRBD1 matches at 8 bases. Per germline, CDR1 SGHRS and CDR2 YFSETQ. CDR3 length: 15 residues. The trim removed 4 bases at V and 2 bases at J, leaving 2 bases unmatched. As DNA, the CDR3 is TGCGCCAGCAGCCCGACAGGGGCCTATAATTCACCCCTCCACTTT. This translates into CASSPTGAYNSPLHF.

The V call is TRBV3-1 (or the pseudogene TRBV3-2), the J call TRBJ2-3, with TRBD2 as a possible D gene (7 bases). Between the trimmed V and J ends, which lost 1 base and 4 bases, there was a span of 18 bases. There are 17 residues in the CDR3. Germline-derived CDR1 and CDR2 are LGHDT and YNNKEL (reference sequence). CDR3 in amino acids: CASSQAQGGGGSDTQYF. The CDR3 coding sequence is TGTGCCAGCAGCCAAGCCCAAGGTGGGGGGGGCTCAGATACGCAGTATTTT.

The J gene is TRBJ1-6, the V gene TRBV18, with a tentative D call TRBD1 (5 bases). V dropped 2 bases and J dropped 8 bases, with 10 bases sitting between them. The CDR3 loop spans 14 amino acids. CDR1 and CDR2 (germline): KGHSH, LQKENI. The CDR3 sequence: CASSPTPTDSPLHF. The CDR3 coding sequence is TGTGCCAGCTCACCAACCCCGACAGATTCACCCCTCCACTTT.

The rearrangement joins TRBV5-1 to TRBJ1-2; 8 bases line up with TRBD1. With 6 bases clipped from V and 1 base from J, the junction kept 8 bases outside the gene matches. Looked up from germline, CDR1 is SGHRS and CDR2 is YFSETQ. This CDR3 is 15 amino acids long. Written as DNA, the CDR3 is TGCGCCAGCAAGGAGACAGGGGTCATTAACTATGGCTACACCTTC. It translates to CASKETGVINYGYTF.

CDR3 loop: CASSLLGNQPQHF. The CDR3 DNA is TGTGCCAGCAGTTTACTAGGCAATCAGCCCCAGCATTTT. The chain is built from TRBV12-3 or TRBV12-4 and TRBJ1-5; no clear D gene. The length of the CDR3 is 13 residues. The V and J ends lost 2 bases and 2 bases respectively, with 4 bases between them.

On this clone: Compared with germline, one end of the junction differs, possibly owing to a read error. The genes are TRBV27 and TRBJ2-1, with D maybe TRBD2 (5 bases). CDR3 length: 12 residues. Germline V gives CDR1 MNHEY, CDR2 SMNVEV (reference sequence). CDR3: CASGPRGVEALF. The CDR3 DNA follows: TGTGCCAGCGGTCCTCGGGGAGTCGAGGCCCTCTTC.

The chain is built from TRBV19 and TRBJ2-1; 14 bases fit TRBD2. Germline CDR1 LNHDA, CDR2 SQIVND (reference sequence). This CDR3 contains 16 residues. V was pared by 4 bases and J by 4 bases, with 3 bases of the junction left unmatched. CDR3 protein: CASSKGTSGGYNEQFF. The CDR3 DNA reads TGTGCCAGTAGTAAGGGGACTAGCGGGGGTTACAATGAGCAGTTCTTC.

This chain uses TRBV11-2 with TRBJ2-7, with 9 bases matching TRBD2. V dropped 1 base and J dropped 2; count of bases not matched to a gene: 9. CDR1 is SGHAT, CDR2 FQNNGV, per germline. The CDR3 runs 17 residues. The CDR3 DNA sequence: TGTGCCAGCAGCTTAGTGTCAGCGTCTAGCGGGGCCTACGAGCAGTACTTC. Its protein is CASSLVSASSGAYEQYF.

The rearrangement joins TRBV5-8 to TRBJ1-1; a weak D match, TRBD1 (5 bases). This CDR3 has 13 residues. Germline V gene lookup returns CDR1 SGHTS and CDR2 YDEGEE. V was trimmed by 2 bases and J by 1 base, leaving 6 bases between them. This CDR3 reads CASSFGQNTEAFF. The CDR3 DNA sequence: TGTGCCAGCAGCTTCGGACAGAACACTGAAGCTTTCTTT.

The genes are TRBV27 and TRBJ1-1, with a tentative D call TRBD1 (6 bases). Trimming removed 2 bases from V and 5 bases from J, with 30 bases in between. CDR3 size: 20 residues. Per the germline V gene, CDR1 is MNHEY and CDR2 is SMNVEV (reference sequence). For the CDR3, the DNA is TGTGCCAGCAGTTTAATATATCCCCCTTGGGGGCAGGGGAAGGGGACTGAAGCTTTCTTT. It translates to CASSLIYPPWGQGKGTEAFF.

The chain uses TRBV6-5 and TRBJ1-6; no clear D gene. In germline, CDR1 is MNHEY, CDR2 SVGAGI. The CDR3 runs 13 residues. Trimming pared 5 bases from V and 6 bases from J, leaving 8 bases between. The CDR3 spells CASSIGPNSPLHF. The CDR3 DNA reads as TGTGCCAGCAGTATCGGTCCTAATTCACCCCTCCACTTT.

The chain employs TRBV7-9 and TRBJ2-1, with D unclear. This CDR3 has 11 amino acids. Germline V gene lookup returns CDR1 SEHNR and CDR2 FQNEAQ (reference sequence). V lost 6 bases, J lost 9 bases, and 9 bases lay in between. The CDR3 reads CASRTTGEQFF. CDR3 bases: TGTGCCAGCAGGACGACGGGTGAGCAGTTCTTC.

This clone was detected only once. This chain links TRBV24-1 with TRBJ2-7; D may be TRBD2 (5 bases). V was clipped by 6 bases and J by 0 bases, with 14 bases between them. Germline V gene lookup returns CDR1 KGHDR and CDR2 SFDVKD. This CDR3 region has 15 residues. This CDR3 is CATSPSKGDSYEQYF. CDR3 nucleotides: TGTGCCACCAGTCCCAGCAAGGGAGACTCCTACGAGCAGTACTTC.

V usage is TRBV30 and J usage is TRBJ2-7; 9 nucleotides match TRBD2. The V segment lost 2 bases and the J segment 3 bases; nucleotides outside the gene matches: 5. CDR3 length: 14 residues. Germline loops: CDR1 GTSNPN, CDR2 SVGIG (reference sequence). The CDR3: CAWSRLAVGYEQYF. The CDR3 DNA reads as TGTGCCTGGAGTCGACTAGCGGTAGGCTACGAGCAGTACTTC.

A few counts support this clone. The chain has TRBV30 and TRBJ2-3; 8 bases match TRBD2. Germline values: CDR1 GTSNPN, CDR2 SVGIG (reference sequence). J was trimmed by 4 bases and V by 2 bases; bases with no gene match: 5. This CDR3 contains 14 residues. In nucleotides, the CDR3 is TGTGCCTGGAGTATGGGCGGGGGGTCAGATACGCAGTATTTT. It translates to CAWSMGGGSDTQYF. The whole variable domain, remainder taken from reference TRBV30 and TRBJ2-3, is SQTIHQWPATLVQPVGSPLSLECTVEGTSNPNLYWYRQAAGRGLQLLFYSVGIGQISSEVPQNLSASRPQDRQFILSSKKLLLSDSGFYLCAWSMGGGSDTQYFGPGTRLTVL.

The chain employs TRBV6-5 and TRBJ1-1, with D unresolved. V was clipped by 3 bases and J by 3 bases, with 8 bases between them. Per the germline V gene, CDR1 is MNHEY and CDR2 is SVGAGI. CDR3 length equals 13 residues. The CDR3 is CASSYLTDTEAFF. The CDR3 region has the DNA TGTGCCAGCAGTTATCTCACGGACACTGAAGCTTTCTTT.

This clone occurred once. This chain links TRBV10-3 with TRBJ1-2; tentative D call: TRBD1 (6 bases). The CDR3 length is 14 residues. Trimming stripped 0 bases from V and 5 bases from J, with 10 bases between. The germline V gene has CDR1 ENHRY and CDR2 SYGVKD. In nucleotides, the CDR3 is TGTGCCATCAGTGAGTCACGGCAGGGGTATGGCTACACCTTC. It codes for CAISESRQGYGYTF.

This sequence joins TRBV7-2 and TRBJ1-2; D unresolved. V lost 3 bases to trimming and J lost 4 bases, with 15 bases between them. The CDR3 is 15 amino acids. CDR1 and CDR2 (germline): SGHTA, FQGNSA. The DNA of the CDR3 is TGTGCCAGCAGCTTTGGGTCCACAACGGGCTATGGCTACACCTTC. This codes for CASSFGSTTGYGYTF.

The V call is TRBV18, the J call TRBJ2-3, with 14 bases that match TRBD2. Per the germline V gene, CDR1 is KGHSH and CDR2 is LQKENI. This CDR3 region has 16 residues. With 6 bases clipped from V and 1 base from J, the junction kept 3 bases outside the gene matches. The CDR3, as DNA: TGTGCCAGCTCGGGACTAGCGGGGGCCGGCACAGATACGCAGTATTTT. Residues: CASSGLAGAGTDTQYF.

In this sample, this clone turned up once. V usage is TRBV28 and J usage is TRBJ2-3; the match to TRBD1 covers 9 bases. V lost 3 bases to trimming and J lost 1 base; unmatched junction nucleotides: 5. Germline V lookup: CDR1 MDHEN, CDR2 SYDVKM. There are 16 residues in the CDR3. CDR3 in amino acids: CASSFIRTGGTDTQYF. In DNA form, the CDR3 reads TGTGCCAGCAGTTTTATTCGGACAGGGGGCACAGATACGCAGTATTTT.

The rearrangement links TRBV3-1 (or the pseudogene TRBV3-2) to TRBJ1-5, with 7 positions matching TRBD1. Losses at the gene ends were 3 bases for V and 3 bases for J; bases not matched to a gene: 2. Per the germline V gene, CDR1 is LGHDT and CDR2 is YNNKEL (reference sequence). The CDR3 totals 14 residues. The CDR3 DNA sequence: TGTGCCAGCAGCCATGGACAGGTCAATCAGCCCCAGCATTTT. Translated: CASSHGQVNQPQHF.